The sequence of this T cell receptor (beta chain) was determined in a study of cytomegalovirus exposure and HLA in healthy donors (dated by TCRdb to about 2017). Study-level background: In an earlier analysis of fewer than 750 of the donors, 276 Gb of sequence data and approximately 100 million unique TCR beta sequences from about 190 million T cells were reported. Around 320 gigabases of sequencing data and around 87 million unique TCR sequences were included in an early release covering about 700 HLA-typed donors. Among the roughly 400 genotyped donors, approximately 76% belonged to the genetic ancestry cluster associated with self-reported Caucasian donors. The study aimed to test whether signatures of past pathogen exposure could be identified by cataloging public T cell receptors. The study profiled the T cell repertoires of around 700 subjects by immunosequencing and related them to cytomegalovirus serostatus. Along with the approximately 650-subject first cohort, a separate validation cohort of around 110 different subjects was used. High-throughput TCR immunosequencing, statistical association of individual TCRs with disease status, and machine learning were combined to predict cytomegalovirus infection status. A later analysis re-examined previously published TCR beta repertoires from over 500 donors and added high-resolution HLA genotyping to investigate patterns of TCR occurrence. Rather than drawing on any new phenotypic data, the later analysis identified candidate immune exposures from TCR beta sequences and the way those sequences occurred across donors. In an earlier analysis of roughly 580 of the donors, high-throughput TCR beta sequencing was used to judge whether each TCR beta V gene segment behaved as functional or pseudogenic. Donor age, sex, ethnicity and CMV serostatus were compiled together with the repertoire data. Genome-wide SNP genotypes for about three fifths of the roughly 700 donors were used in a later genetic analysis, which treated that subset as a discovery cohort. All discovery cohort repertoires had been generated using a single sequencing platform. Both class I and class II loci were covered by HLA typing, at four-digit resolution. Typing coverage differed by locus: A, B, C, DRB1 and DQB1 were typed in about 620-640 donors, DQA1 in 522, DPA1 in 600 to 610, and DPB1 in 450 to 490. A handful of DR-DQ haplotypes were handled as single units for association and clustering because linkage in the cohort was strong. Among about 390 genotyped donors of the cohort, an average of 235,054 unique TCR beta nucleotide sequences were sequenced per donor, around 20% of them non-productive. Points the paper makes about the study in general: In an earlier analysis of 500 to 650 of the donors, most TCR beta V segments appeared in productive rearrangements about 87% or about 30% of the time, broadly matching IMGT annotations. Most CMV-associated TCR beta chains appeared to be HLA-restricted in a later analysis, and the HLA associations seemed to be driven largely by CMV exposure. A further reported finding was that TCR beta sequences accurately predicted the HLA-A and HLA-B alleles for most subjects in the first cohort. A later analysis found that TCR association rates varied across HLA loci, with DRB1 alleles showing the most associated TCRs and HLA-C alleles the fewest. Across donors, most TCR sequences were observed very rarely, whereas some public TCRs were present in many individuals. Linkage disequilibrium might explain the correlated functional status among segregating V segments, but an unknown experimental factor could not be ruled out. When HLA alleles, especially DR and DQ, strongly co-occurred, attributing TCR associations to individual alleles was difficult. Some IMGT-functional V segments, including TRBV6-2 and TRBV6-3, could not be told apart with the 87-base-pair reads, so those segments were excluded. The classifier was reported to diagnose cytomegalovirus status with high specificity and sensitivity in both the original cohort and the validation cohort. Because counts were too low, approximately 18 rarely observed V segments, including chromosome 9 orphons, were excluded from the earlier analysis of fewer than 650 of the donors. Roughly uniform sequencing depth across donors was assumed in presence/absence analyses, although this assumption may not hold. A later analysis associated 17,000 or so TCR beta sequences with specific HLA alleles at a false discovery rate of 0.05. The cohort was sequenced for TCR beta chains only, and without alpha or paired-chain data the features that could be detected were limited. Immune exposure information for the cohort was limited to CMV serostatus. Because some donors lacked HLA typing at each locus, the association tests relied only on the typed subset. According to a later analysis, parvovirus B19, influenza, CMV and Epstein-Barr virus appeared linked to several top co-occurrence clusters. A total of 150 to 200 TCR beta chains were listed by the study as associated with cytomegalovirus. The authors suggested that the approach could potentially be generalized to other disease states and immunological phenotypes. In a later analysis, HLA-associated TCR beta chains showed more clonal expansion and lower generation probabilities than non-associated chains that were equally common. A few of the identified cytomegalovirus-associated TCR beta chains were confirmed in vitro to be specific for cytomegalovirus antigens. A later genetic analysis reported fewer N-insertions in productive TCRs among donors in an Asian-associated ancestry cluster than the roughly 700-donor mean. A later genetic analysis associated a missense DCLRE1C variant with V-gene and J-gene trimming of TCR beta chains, and an independent cohort replicated the association. A cluster of highly shared sequence variants was judged likely to be a technical artifact of the sequencing pipeline.

In total, 500 to 700 healthy bone marrow donors made up the cohort. At the time of sampling, all cohort members were nominally healthy, though unrecorded immune exposures were likely present. The donor was CMV seronegative and belonged to the group of around 350 seronegative cohort members. Each donor provided a peripheral blood sample, and peripheral blood mononuclear cells were used for TCR beta sequencing. The Qiagen DNeasy Blood Extraction Kit was used to extract genomic DNA from the blood cell samples. From V the trimming removes 5 bases and from J it removes 2 bases, while the gene matches leave 6 bases of the junction unaccounted for. The CDR3 goes from the cysteine to the phenylalanine over 15 residues. Kept here is only the CDR3 DNA, which spans 45 bases and is read in frame from base 1. The germline V gene gives CDR1 as SGHVS and CDR2 as FNYEAQ. Library preparation used the immunoSEQ multiplex PCR assay. The multiplex PCR relied on a mix of 60 forward primers for TCR Vbeta segments and 13 reverse primers for TCR Jbeta segments. A multiplex PCR assay on genomic DNA amplified the CDR3 region of rearranged TCR beta genes. On the Illumina HiSeq System, the amplified TCR beta libraries were sequenced as 87-base-pair reads. Regarding the original processing steps: In a later analysis, tens of millions of unique TCR beta chains were counted across the 650 to 700 repertoires, and about 10 million of these chains were shared by at least two donors. Raw reads were error-corrected and collapsed into unique sequences by a nearest-neighbor algorithm in which closely related sequences were merged to remove PCR and sequencing errors. V, D and J gene segments were assigned by aligning CDR3 sequences to IMGT reference sequences. For a sequence to be retained, a match of at least six nucleotides was required to both a V gene segment and a J gene segment. A rearrangement was called productive if the CDR3 had no stop codons and remained in frame with V and J, and every other rearrangement was called non-productive. Following IMGT convention, CDR3 was defined as the stretch from the second conserved V-encoded cysteine to the conserved J-encoded phenylalanine. Sequences without an unambiguous match to a single V gene segment were excluded from the earlier analysis of about 600 of the donors. An earlier analysis of approximately 590 of the donors called V segments functional above 56.7% productive rearrangements and segregating when the between-donor standard deviation exceeded 5%. To diagnose cytomegalovirus status from the catalog of TCR beta chain sequences, a statistical classification framework was built. V and J gene assignment, in a later analysis, came from comparing TCR nucleotide sequences with IMGT/GENE-DB human TR gene sequences. In a later analysis, CDR3 sequences and most-parsimonious VDJ recombination scenarios were assigned using the TCRdist pipeline. A later analysis defined each TCR beta chain by its CDR3 amino acid sequence plus V-gene family, and excluded reads lacking a unique V-gene family. As a way to deal with suspected cross-contamination and a sequencing artifact, a later analysis dropped roughly 620 nucleotide sequences that were highly shared and had low generation probability. For each public chain, a later analysis derived a clonal expansion index from normalized ranks of inferred template counts within each repertoire. In a later analysis, generation probabilities were computed using a VDJ recombination model fitted to out-of-frame rearrangements, and the results were checked against IGoR. In a later analysis, TCR-TCR, TCR-HLA and TCR-CMV co-occurrence was scored with hypergeometric tests, and a repertoire-size bias correction was applied to TCR pairs. False discovery rates were estimated in a later analysis by permuting HLA or CMV assignments 20 times. In a later analysis, co-occurring TCRs were grouped with DBSCAN, and TCRdist sequence similarity was added when clustering was performed within HLA-allele-positive subsets. Repertoires with fewer than 30,000 or more than 120,000 public chains, plus five repertoires with anomalous nucleotide sharing, were excluded from co-occurrence clustering. TCRdb took over this immuneACCESS table, retaining in-frame rearrangements with V and J assigned. Such tables are incomplete; in checked studies, under half of the missing clones stem from an unresolved V gene, and the remainder is unexplained. V, J and clone size are taken as reported in that table, and D and trimming were inferred from the DNA itself. The sample table shows about 190,000 clones, and roughly 80% are seen once. The ten largest clones add up to 1.5% to 2% of the sample.

This clone was observed once. The clone's antigen remains unknown. One base away there is no much larger clone; base qualities are not given. This receptor was obtained from a woman aged 18-35 years in good health and CMV-seronegative. The specimen was PBMCs. The V and J genes are TRBV7-6 and TRBJ2-5, and TRBD1 matches 9 of the central bases. The CDR3: CASSTRTGAQETQYF. The sequenced DNA: TGTGCCAGCAGCACAAGGACAGGGGCTCAAGAGACCCAGTACTTC.